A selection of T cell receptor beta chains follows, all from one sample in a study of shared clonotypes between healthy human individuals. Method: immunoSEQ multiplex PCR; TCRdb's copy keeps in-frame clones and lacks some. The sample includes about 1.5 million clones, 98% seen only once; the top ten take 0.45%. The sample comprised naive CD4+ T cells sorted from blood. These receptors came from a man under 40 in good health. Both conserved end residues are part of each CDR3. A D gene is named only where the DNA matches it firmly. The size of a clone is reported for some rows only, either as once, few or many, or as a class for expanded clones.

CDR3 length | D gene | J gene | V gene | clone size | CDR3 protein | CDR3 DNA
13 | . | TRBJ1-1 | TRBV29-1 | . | CSVHARLNTEAFF | TGCAGCGTTCACGCCAGATTGAACACTGAAGCTTTCTTT
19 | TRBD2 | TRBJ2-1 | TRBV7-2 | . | CASSLRGLAGASVPNEQFF | TGTGCCAGCAGCCTCCGGGGACTAGCGGGCGCATCCGTTCCAAATGAGCAGTTCTTC
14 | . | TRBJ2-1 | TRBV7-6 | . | CASSSGPQRDEQFF | TGTGCCAGCAGCTCGGGACCACAAAGGGATGAGCAGTTCTTC
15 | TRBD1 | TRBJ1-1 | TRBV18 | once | CASSPLGQGDSEAFF | TGTGCCAGCTCACCACTCGGACAGGGTGATTCTGAAGCTTTCTTT
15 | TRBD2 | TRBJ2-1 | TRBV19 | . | CASFGLAGGINEQFF | TGTGCCAGCTTTGGACTAGCGGGAGGAATCAATGAGCAGTTCTTC
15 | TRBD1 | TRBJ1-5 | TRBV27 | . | CASTWTGAYNQPQHF | TGTGCCAGCACCTGGACAGGGGCTTACAATCAGCCCCAGCATTTT
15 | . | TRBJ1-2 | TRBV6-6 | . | CASSYSRTLNYGYTF | TGTGCCAGCAGTTACTCAAGGACTTTAAACTATGGCTACACCTTC
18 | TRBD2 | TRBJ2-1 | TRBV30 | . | CAWSVWPLTGGPYNEQFF | TGTGCCTGGAGTGTATGGCCGCTCACGGGAGGCCCCTACAATGAGCAGTTCTTC
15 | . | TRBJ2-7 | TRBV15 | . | CATSISPGNRESRNF | TGTGCCACCAGCATTAGTCCGGGGAACCGGGAAAGCAGGAACTTC
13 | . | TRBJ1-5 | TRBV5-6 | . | CASSLSGYQPQHF | TGTGCCAGCAGCTTGTCGGGGTACCAGCCCCAGCATTTT
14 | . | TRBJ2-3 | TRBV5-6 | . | CASSSHASTDTQYF | TGTGCCAGCAGCTCCCACGCGTCCACAGATACGCAGTATTTT
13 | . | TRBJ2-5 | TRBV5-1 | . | CASSSGSQETQYF | TGCGCCAGCAGCTCGGGAAGCCAAGAGACCCAGTACTTC
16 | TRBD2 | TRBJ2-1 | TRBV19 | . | CASSTSGTPPWNEQFF | TGTGCCAGTAGTACAAGCGGGACTCCGCCGTGGAATGAGCAGTTCTTC
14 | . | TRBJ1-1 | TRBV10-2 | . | CASSSGRGAFEAFF | TGCGCCAGCAGTAGCGGGAGGGGGGCTTTTGAAGCTTTCTTT
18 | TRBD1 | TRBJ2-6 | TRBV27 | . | CASRTTGQGVSGANVLTF | TGTGCCAGCAGAACAACGGGACAGGGCGTCTCTGGGGCCAACGTCCTGACTTTC
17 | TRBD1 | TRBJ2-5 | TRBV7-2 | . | CASSPYHVRQGKETQYF | TGTGCCAGCAGCCCGTACCACGTAAGACAGGGCAAAGAGACCCAGTACTTC
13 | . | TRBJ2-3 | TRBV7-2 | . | CASTRRLTDTQYF | TGTGCCAGCACGCGGAGGCTCACAGATACGCAGTATTTT
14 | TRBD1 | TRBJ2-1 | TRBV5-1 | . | CATKKTGGRDEQFF | TGCGCCACCAAGAAAACAGGGGGCAGGGATGAGCAGTTCTTC
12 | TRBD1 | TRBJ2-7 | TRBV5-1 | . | CASSHPEGAPIF | TGCGCCAGCAGCCACCCAGAGGGGGCGCCCATCTTC
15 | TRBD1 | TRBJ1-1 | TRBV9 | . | CASSARGLENTEAFF | TGTGCCAGCAGCGCCAGGGGGCTGGAGAACACTGAAGCTTTCTTT
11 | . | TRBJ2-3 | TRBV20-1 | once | CSARVSDTQYF | TGCAGTGCTAGAGTATCAGATACGCAGTATTTT
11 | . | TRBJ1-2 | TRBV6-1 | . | CASSEAGGYTF | TGTGCCAGCAGTGAAGCGGGTGGCTACACCTTC
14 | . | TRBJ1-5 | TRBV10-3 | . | CAISVGQGSQPQHF | TGTGCCATCAGTGTGGGGCAGGGGAGTCAGCCCCAGCATTTT
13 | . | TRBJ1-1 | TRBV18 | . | CASSPQRWGEAFF | TGTGCCAGCTCACCCCAGCGGTGGGGGGAAGCTTTCTTT
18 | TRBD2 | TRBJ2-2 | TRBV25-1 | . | CASSERLAGISGAGELFF | TGTGCCAGCAGTGAAAGACTAGCGGGAATCTCAGGGGCCGGGGAGCTGTTTTTT
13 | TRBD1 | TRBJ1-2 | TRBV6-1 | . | CASSLGQGIGYTF | TGTGCCAGCAGCCTGGGACAGGGTATCGGCTACACCTTC
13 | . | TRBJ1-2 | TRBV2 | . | CASSVAGYYGYTF | TGTGCCAGCAGTGTGGCTGGGTACTATGGCTACACCTTC
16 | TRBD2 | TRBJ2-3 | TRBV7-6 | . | CASSLLAGGYTDTQYF | TGTGCCAGCAGCCTACTAGCGGGAGGATACACAGATACGCAGTATTTT
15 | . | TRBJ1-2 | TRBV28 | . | CASREIQGANYGYTF | TGTGCCAGCAGGGAGATACAGGGAGCTAACTATGGCTACACCTTC
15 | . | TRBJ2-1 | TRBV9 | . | CASSVDPLRGNEQFF | TGTGCCAGCAGCGTAGATCCCCTTAGGGGCAATGAGCAGTTCTTC
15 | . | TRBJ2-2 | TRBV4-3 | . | CASSQDHADTGELFF | TGCGCCAGCAGCCAAGATCATGCGGACACCGGGGAGCTGTTTTTT
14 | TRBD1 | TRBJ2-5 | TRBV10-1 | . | CASSEPGQGETQYF | TGCGCCAGCAGTGAACCGGGACAGGGAGAGACCCAGTACTTC
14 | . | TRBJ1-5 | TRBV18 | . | CASSPQGANQPQHF | TGTGCCAGCTCACCACAGGGAGCCAATCAGCCCCAGCATTTT
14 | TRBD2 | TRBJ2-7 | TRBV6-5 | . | CASSWGGGLYEQYF | TGTGCCAGCAGTTGGGGCGGGGGGCTCTACGAGCAGTACTTC
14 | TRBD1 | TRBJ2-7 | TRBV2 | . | CASIKRQGAYEQYF | TGTGCCAGCATTAAACGACAGGGAGCCTACGAGCAGTACTTC
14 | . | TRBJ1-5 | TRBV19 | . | CASSIVAGGQPQHF | TGTGCCAGTAGTATAGTAGCGGGGGGTCAGCCCCAGCATTTT
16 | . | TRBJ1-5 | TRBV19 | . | CASSINKVGLNQPQHF | TGTGCCAGTAGTATCAATAAAGTCGGGTTGAATCAGCCCCAGCATTTT
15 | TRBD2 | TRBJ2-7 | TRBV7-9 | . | CASSSERETYYEQYF | TGTGCCAGCAGCTCTGAGCGGGAGACCTACTACGAGCAGTACTTC
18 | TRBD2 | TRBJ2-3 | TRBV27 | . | CASSPGLAAASSTDTQYF | TGTGCCAGCAGTCCGGGACTAGCGGCCGCTTCTAGCACAGATACGCAGTATTTT
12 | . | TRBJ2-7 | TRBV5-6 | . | CASSLEFHEQYF | TGTGCCAGCAGCTTGGAGTTCCACGAGCAGTACTTC
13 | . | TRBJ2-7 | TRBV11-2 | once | CASSPGLAYEQYF | TGTGCCAGCAGCCCGGGACTCGCCTACGAGCAGTACTTC
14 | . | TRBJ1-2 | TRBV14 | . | CASSQDDRPWGYTF | TGTGCCAGCAGCCAAGATGACAGGCCGTGGGGCTACACCTTC
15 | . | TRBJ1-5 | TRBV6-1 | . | CASSEDLHSNQPQHF | TGTGCCAGCAGTGAGGACCTACATAGCAATCAGCCCCAGCATTTT